This T cell receptor (beta chain) was identified during a study of technical replicates of blood from a handful of donors. Generated by immunoSEQ multiplex PCR, the TCRdb table keeps only in-frame clones and is missing some. The sample consists of around 78,000 clones, 85% to 95% of them appearing once. The CDR3 extends over 13 amino acids. CDR1 and CDR2 (germline): SQVTM, ANQGSEA. J gave up 0 bases and V 7 bases, and 5 bases lay outside the gene matches. This chain links TRBV29-1 with TRBJ1-2, with 7 positions matching TRBD1. The sequenced sample consisted of T cells isolated from PBMCs. This receptor was obtained from a human donor in good health. The CDR3 sequence is CSAGTATNYGYTF. CDR3 DNA: TGCAGCGCCGGGACAGCTACTAACTATGGCTACACCTTC.